These 5 T cell receptor beta chains share one sample of origin, sequenced in a study of control samples from healthy donors and cancer patients. Method: immunoSEQ multiplex PCR; TCRdb's copy keeps in-frame clones and lacks some. The table records about 170,000 clones, 90% to 95% of them present only once. Sequencing used blood. These receptor sequences come from a woman between 18 and 29 years old in good health.

The chain has TRBV5-6 and TRBJ2-7; D is possibly TRBD2 (6 bases). The CDR3 sequence is 12 residues long. Trimming pared 5 bases from V and 3 bases from J, leaving 9 bases between. The germline V gene encodes CDR1 SGHDT and CDR2 YYEEEE. The CDR3 loop reads CASRARGYEQYF. In nucleotides, the CDR3 is TGTGCCAGCAGAGCGCGGGGCTACGAGCAGTACTTC. Full variable domain (outside the CDR3, taken from reference TRBV5-6 and TRBJ2-7): DAGVTQSPTHLIKTRGQQVTLRCSPKSGHDTVSWYQQALGQGPQFIFQYYEEEERQRGNFPDRFSGHQFPNYSSELNVNALLLGDSALYLCASRARGYEQYFGPGTRLTVT.

V and J are TRBV3-1 (or the pseudogene TRBV3-2) and TRBJ2-5; TRBD2 might be the D (6 bases). The CDR3 contains 14 residues. V lost 4 bases and J 9 bases, leaving 18 bases between the germline ends. The germline V gene encodes CDR1 LGHDT and CDR2 YNNKEL (reference sequence). The CDR3: CASSPTGRREAQYF. Here the CDR3 DNA reads TGTGCCAGCAGCCCAACCGGGAGACGGGAAGCCCAGTACTTC.

The rearrangement uses TRBV9 and TRBJ1-2; D unresolved. Germline V gene sequence: CDR1 SGDLS, CDR2 YYNGEE. The CDR3 consists of 14 residues. The V gene lost 0 bases and the J gene lost 1 base, with 7 bases spanning the gap. The chain's CDR3 is CASSVDPSNYGYTF. CDR3 sequence (DNA): TGTGCCAGCAGCGTAGATCCGAGTAACTATGGCTACACCTTC.

This chain links TRBV19 with TRBJ1-2, with 7 positions matching TRBD1. The J segment lost 7 bases and the V segment lost 8 bases, leaving 4 bases of the junction unmatched. This CDR3 is 11 amino acids long. Germline V gives CDR1 LNHDA, CDR2 SQIVND (reference sequence). The CDR3 DNA is TGTGCCAGTTCGACAGGGTTTGGCTACACCTTC. This codes for CASSTGFGYTF.

The chain has TRBV10-1 and TRBJ2-7; 10 bases agree with TRBD1. This CDR3 has 15 amino acids. CDR1 is WNHNN, CDR2 SYGVQD, per germline (reference sequence). V lost 3 bases, J lost 7 bases, and 9 bases stayed unmatched. CDR3 region: CASSDPSGTGEEQYF. The CDR3 bases are TGCGCCAGCAGTGACCCCTCCGGGACAGGGGAAGAGCAGTACTTC.